This TCR beta chain comes out of a study of T cells in Graves' hyperthyroidism and ophthalmopathy. Study results and caveats: Blood shared most expanded thyroid clonotypes above 0.001. Before onset, ophthalmopathy was predicted by the model a median around 6 months earlier.

V lost 6 bases, J lost 2 bases, and 14 bases lay in between. Germline V gives CDR1 DFQATT, CDR2 SNEGSKA (reference sequence). This CDR3 region has 14 residues. Amplification targeted TCR beta CDR3 regions from RNA transcripts. Researchers ran a first-round RT-PCR on the TCR CDR3 using the HTBI primer set. In TCRdb, the multiplex PCR reads were re-called with MiXCR into one record per CDR3 protein. The repertoire includes some 300,000 distinct CDR3 sequences, roughly 19% of them detected once, and just under 40% sits in the top ten. A NOSPECS grade of at least 4, a Clinical Activity Score of at least 3 and duration under 3 months were recorded in ophthalmopathy patients. Fresh 10 ml peripheral blood yielded PBMCs. As regards this clonotype: Its target is not known.

The sequenced sample consisted of blood. This sequence joins TRBV20-1 and TRBJ2-1, with D maybe TRBD2 (6 bases). The sequence was obtained from a man in his forties or fifties with Graves' ophthalmopathy. This CDR3 reads CSAPAGSPYNEQFF. The CDR3 DNA sequence: TGCAGTGCCCCCGCGGGGTCCCCCTACAATGAGCAGTTCTTC.